Listed here are 8 T cell receptor beta chains from one sample, sequenced in a study of HIV-infected patients and healthy controls. Approximately 510 ng RNA was reverse transcribed with alpha and beta constant-region primers. Alpha and beta chain libraries were made separately by chain-specific third strand synthesis with multiplexing indices. TCRdb re-called the 5' RACE reads with MiXCR, one entry per CDR3 protein. In the table there are about 6,500 distinct CDR3 sequences, around 7% of which are singletons. Roughly three months, about 14 weeks, into antiretroviral therapy, follow-up blood was collected. Whole blood was used without fractionation, so all unsorted peripheral T cells were included. The sample was blood, taken during antiretroviral therapy. All receptors come from an adult with HIV infection.

This clonotype was counted ten times or more. The genes are TRBV5-6 and TRBJ2-7, with D perhaps TRBD1 (7 bases). The CDR3 runs 17 residues. Deletions cut 2 bases from V and 1 base from J, with 19 bases between. Per germline, CDR1 SGHDT and CDR2 YYEEEE. The CDR3 loop is CASSFPFGAGGSYEQYF. The CDR3 DNA sequence: TGTGCCAGCAGCTTCCCTTTTGGTGCAGGGGGGTCCTACGAGCAGTACTTC.

Sample share makes this clonotype medium-sized (0.01 to 0.1%). CDR3 loop: CSVEDPDTQYF. CDR3 in DNA: TGCAGCGTTGAAGATCCCGATACGCAGTATTTT. The rearrangement links TRBV29-1 to TRBJ2-3; the D is unclear. The V gene's germline CDR1 is SQVTM and CDR2 ANQGSEA. Trimming removed 0 bases from V and 6 bases from J, with 4 bases in between. The CDR3 length is 11 residues.

By share, this clonotype counts as medium-sized (0.01 to 0.1%). The V and J genes are TRBV29-1 and TRBJ2-1; tentatively, D is TRBD2 (7 bases). V lost 0 bases and J 0 bases, leaving 12 bases between the germline ends. CDR3 length equals 16 residues. The germline V gene encodes CDR1 SQVTM and CDR2 ANQGSEA. Written as DNA, the CDR3 is TGCAGCGTTGAAGAGGGGGGGGCGAGCTCCTACAATGAGCAGTTCTTC. Protein: CSVEEGGASSYNEQFF.

The gene calls are TRBV6-1 and TRBJ2-3; 9 nucleotides match TRBD2. The CDR3 totals 15 residues. The trim removed 1 base at V and 3 bases at J, leaving 2 bases unmatched. Germline loops: CDR1 MNHNS, CDR2 SASEGT. This CDR3 is CASSEVAGDTDTQYF. The CDR3 nucleotides read TGTGCCAGCAGTGAAGTAGCGGGAGATACAGATACGCAGTATTTT.

This clonotype was seen repeatedly, ten times or more. V usage is TRBV15 and J usage is TRBJ1-3; no firm D call. The V gene's germline CDR1 is LNHNV and CDR2 YYDKDF (reference sequence). Trimming left V 1 base short and J 0 bases short, with 7 bases between. The CDR3 runs to 15 residues. The DNA of the CDR3 is TGTGCCACCAGCAGAGGACGGAACTCTGGAAACACCATATATTTT. As protein: CATSRGRNSGNTIYF. Full variable domain (rest looked up from reference TRBV15 and TRBJ1-3): DAMVIQNPRYQVTQFGKPVTLSCSQTLNHNVMYWYQQKSSQAPKLLFHYYDKDFNNEADTPDNFQSRRPNTSFCFLDIRSPGLGDTAMYLCATSRGRNSGNTIYFGEGSWLTVV.

By proportion, this clonotype is medium-sized. CDR3 residues: CASSFPRNTIYF. The CDR3 DNA follows: TGTGCCAGCAGTTTTCCGCGAAACACCATATATTTT. This chain links TRBV12-3 or TRBV12-4 with TRBJ1-3; D unresolved. The V end lost 3 bases, the J end lost 5 bases, and 5 bases lay between the germline ends. CDR3 length equals 12 residues.

This clonotype is medium-sized in the sample. V usage is TRBV6-2 or TRBV6-3 and J usage is TRBJ2-1; the match to TRBD1 covers 8 bases. CDR3 size: 14 residues. Looked up from germline, CDR1 is MNHEY and CDR2 is SVGEGT. Trimming at V came to 7 bases and at J to 4 bases, leaving 6 bases not matched to a gene. In nucleotides, the CDR3 is TGTGCCAGCAAGTGGACAGGGCTTTACAATGAGCAGTTCTTC. Translation gives CASKWTGLYNEQFF.

This clonotype has ten or more counts. The V call is TRBV29-1, the J call TRBJ1-1; no clear D. V was pared by 8 bases and J by 0 bases, with 10 bases between. The CDR3 runs to 12 residues. The germline CDR1 and CDR2 sequences are SQVTM and ANQGSEA. The CDR3: CSSEGMNTEAFF. The CDR3, as DNA: TGCAGCTCGGAGGGTATGAACACTGAAGCTTTCTTT.